A single sample gave rise to the 14 T cell receptor beta chains below, sequenced in a study of blood T cell repertoires in COVID-19. Assay used: immunoSEQ multiplex PCR; TCRdb lists only in-frame clones, some missing. The sample includes 200,000 to 300,000 clones, around 92% of them seen just once. The sequencing sample was made of peripheral blood. The receptors stem from a young adult with COVID-19, enrolled during active disease.

This clone was picked up a small number of times. The V gene is TRBV19, the J gene TRBJ1-5, with D unclear. Germline assignment: CDR1 LNHDA and CDR2 SQIVND (reference sequence). The CDR3 contains 14 residues. Trimming stripped 9 bases from V and 2 bases from J, with 14 bases between. In DNA form, the CDR3 reads TGTGCCAGCACAAGAGAGGCCGGCAATCAGCCCCAGCATTTT. Translation: CASTREAGNQPQHF.

CDR3 bases: TGTGCCAGCAGCTGGGGCGGGGGCGGCGAAAAACTGTTTTTT. This codes for CASSWGGGGEKLFF. V gene TRBV11-2 combines with J gene TRBJ1-4; D may be TRBD1 (6 bases). V lost 4 bases, J lost 8 bases, and 14 bases lay in between. This CDR3 spans 14 amino acids. Germline lookup yields CDR1 SGHAT and CDR2 FQNNGV.

This chain joins TRBV6-6 and TRBJ2-2, with D hard to call. Trimming took off 10 bases at V and 8 bases at J, with 8 bases between the two ends. CDR3 length equals 10 residues. CDR1 is MNHNY and CDR2 is SVGAGI in the germline V gene (reference sequence). This chain's CDR3 is CATGPGELFF. The CDR3 DNA reads as TGTGCCACTGGGCCGGGGGAGCTGTTTTTT.

A word on this clone: An end of the junction does not agree with germline; a read error may underlie this. The chain couples TRBV7-9 to TRBJ1-4, with D tentatively TRBD1 (6 bases). There are 13 residues in the CDR3. Germline assignment: CDR1 SEHNR and CDR2 FQNEAQ (reference sequence). CDR3 sequence: CASSLATGKPLPF. CDR3 bases: TGTGCCAGCAGCTTAGCGACAGGCAAACCCCTACCTTTT. Based on the CDR3 plus reference TRBV7-9 and TRBJ1-4, the full variable domain is DTGVSQNPRHKITKRGQNVTFRCDPISEHNRLYWYRQTLGQGPEFLTYFQNEAQLEKSRLLSDRFSAERPKGSFSTLEIQRTEQGDSAMYLCASSLATGKPLPFGSGTQLSVL.

This chain joins TRBV13 and TRBJ1-5; possible D gene TRBD1, 5 bases. This CDR3 has 14 residues. Trimming stripped 7 bases from V and 5 bases from J, with 15 bases between. The germline gives CDR1 PRHDT, CDR2 FYEKMQ (reference sequence). CDR3: CASKIGGEDQPQHF. For the CDR3, the DNA is TGTGCCAGCAAGATAGGAGGGGAGGATCAGCCCCAGCATTTT. The entire variable domain, with the rest obtained from reference TRBV13 and TRBJ1-5, is as follows: AAGVIQSPRHLIKEKRETATLKCYPIPRHDTVYWYQQGPGQDPQFLISFYEKMQSDKGSIPDRFSAQQFSDYHSELNMSSLELGDSALYFCASKIGGEDQPQHFGDGTRLSIL.

The chain employs TRBV19 and TRBJ1-1; possible D gene TRBD1, 6 bases. V lost 3 bases and J lost 0, with 11 bases in between. This CDR3 has 15 amino acids. CDR1 is LNHDA, CDR2 SQIVND, per germline (reference sequence). In nucleotides, the CDR3 is TGTGCCAGTAGTATTCAGGGGCCCATGAACACTGAAGCTTTCTTT. The encoded protein is CASSIQGPMNTEAFF.

The chain carries TRBV6-5 and TRBJ1-1; 7 nucleotides line up with TRBD1. Looked up from germline, CDR1 is MNHEY and CDR2 is SVGAGI. This CDR3 spans 13 amino acids. V gave up 9 bases and J gave up 2 bases; unmatched junction bases: 6. The chain's CDR3 is CASWTGINTEAFF. Here the CDR3 DNA reads TGTGCCAGTTGGACAGGAATAAACACTGAAGCTTTCTTT.

This chain joins TRBV9 and TRBJ1-2, with TRBD1 matching over 7 bases. CDR3 length: 14 residues. Germline V lookup: CDR1 SGDLS, CDR2 YYNGEE. J gave up 3 bases and V 3 bases, and 5 bases lay outside the gene matches. This CDR3 is CASSAGGTDYGYTF. The CDR3 bases are TGTGCCAGCAGCGCCGGAGGGACAGACTATGGCTACACCTTC.

In the case of this clone: Sequence at one end of the junction differs from germline and may be a read error. This chain links TRBV7-9 with TRBJ2-1; TRBD2 matches at 13 bases. Germline-derived CDR1 and CDR2 are SEHNR and FQNEAQ (reference sequence). This CDR3 spans 15 amino acids. CDR3 protein: CASIKFISAGTSGIF. Written as DNA, the CDR3 is TGTGCCAGCATCAAATTCATTTCCGCCGGGACTAGCGGGATCTTC.

The chain links TRBV27 to TRBJ1-5, with TRBD1 identical over 10 bases. Trimming removed 1 base from V and 7 bases from J; junction bases left unmatched: 4. The CDR3 runs to 15 residues. CDR1 and CDR2 (germline): MNHEY, SMNVEV (reference sequence). CDR3 sequence: CASSLYGQGEQPQHF. The CDR3 nucleotides read TGTGCCAGCAGTTTATATGGACAGGGGGAACAGCCCCAGCATTTT.

The chain's CDR3 is CASSATGTPNSPLHF. For the CDR3, the DNA is TGTGCCAGCAGTGCCACCGGGACTCCGAATTCACCCCTCCACTTT. The V gene is TRBV3-1 (or the pseudogene TRBV3-2), the J gene TRBJ1-6; possibly TRBD1 for D (5 bases). Trimming pared 6 bases from V and 7 bases from J, leaving 16 bases between. Germline lookup yields CDR1 LGHDT and CDR2 YNNKEL (reference sequence). The CDR3 runs 15 residues.

J is TRBJ1-1 and V is TRBV25-1; no clear D. The germline CDR1 and CDR2 sequences are MGHDK and SYGVNS. Trimming took 2 bases from V and 3 from J, leaving 4 bases between them. The CDR3 loop spans 12 amino acids. The CDR3: CASSEPDTEAFF. CDR3 nucleotides: TGTGCCAGCAGTGAACCAGACACTGAAGCTTTCTTT.

The J gene is TRBJ2-3, the V gene TRBV10-3, with 11 bases aligning to TRBD2. Trimming cost V 6 bases and J 4 bases; bases outside gene matches: 6. The CDR3 length is 15 residues. Germline V gene data show CDR1 as ENHRY and CDR2 as SYGVKD. The CDR3 region has the DNA TGTGCCATCAGAGGTAGCGGGAGGGGGGCAGATACGCAGTATTTT. It encodes CAIRGSGRGADTQYF.

The chain employs TRBV6-5 and TRBJ2-5; 7 positions agree with TRBD1. The germline gives CDR1 MNHEY, CDR2 SVGAGI. The CDR3 spans 14 residues. With 5 bases clipped from V and 4 bases from J, the junction kept 7 bases outside the gene matches. Written as DNA, the CDR3 is TGTGCCAGCAGTCCGACAGGGTTCGGAGAGACCCAGTACTTC. Its translation: CASSPTGFGETQYF.